The 8 T cell receptor beta chains in this list originate from one sample, sequenced in a study of T cell repertoires in cytomegalovirus infection. TCRdb re-called the reads through MiXCR, storing one row per CDR3 protein. The sample carries about 110,000 distinct CDR3 sequences, around 10% recorded once. What these receptors recognize is not known. Sample: PBMCs, sequenced either directly or after in vitro stimulation (not recorded which). The receptors were gathered from a human donor in good health (CMV status not recorded). Some clones in this sample may be carry-over from other donors' samples.

This clonotype was counted many times. The J gene is TRBJ1-2, the V gene TRBV7-9; a possible D gene is TRBD1 (5 bases). This CDR3 has 14 residues. Trimming shortened V by 2 bases and J by 10 bases, and 17 bases separated the two germline ends. The germline CDR1 and CDR2 sequences are SEHNR and FQNEAQ (reference sequence). The CDR3 sequence is CASSLRGGGQFYTF. CDR3 DNA sequence: TGTGCCAGCAGCTTAAGGGGCGGAGGCCAATTCTACACCTTC. Full variable domain (rest looked up from reference TRBV7-9 and TRBJ1-2): DTGVSQNPRHKITKRGQNVTFRCDPISEHNRLYWYRQTLGQGPEFLTYFQNEAQLEKSRLLSDRFSAERPKGSFSTLEIQRTEQGDSAMYLCASSLRGGGQFYTFGSGTRLTVV.

This clonotype was observed a few times. V usage is TRBV20-1 and J usage is TRBJ2-7; 9 nucleotides match TRBD2. The CDR3 runs to 14 residues. J lost 0 bases, V lost 3 bases, and 3 bases had no gene match. The germline CDR1 and CDR2 sequences are DFQATT and SNEGSKA (reference sequence). CDR3 nucleotide sequence: TGCAGTGCTAGTGCGGGAGGGAGCTCCTACGAGCAGTACTTC. Protein: CSASAGGSSYEQYF.

This clonotype occurred many times. The chain carries TRBV12-3 or TRBV12-4 and TRBJ1-2, with 8 positions matching TRBD1. V lost 4 bases, J lost 4 bases, and 8 bases stayed unmatched. The CDR3 covers 15 residues. CDR3 in DNA: TGTGCCAGCAGTTCCCAGGACAGGGCAGGCTATGGCTACACCTTC. Protein product: CASSSQDRAGYGYTF.

This clonotype was recorded many times. The rearrangement links TRBV7-9 to TRBJ2-1, with 11 bases lining up with TRBD1. CDR1 is SEHNR and CDR2 is FQNEAQ in the germline V gene (reference sequence). The CDR3 consists of 15 residues. J was trimmed by 8 bases and V by 5 bases; bases with no gene match: 8. CDR3 nucleotides: TGTGCCAGCAGCCCTGGACAGGGGGCATGGGATGAGCAGTTCTTC. Its translation: CASSPGQGAWDEQFF.

This clonotype was counted only a few times. The J gene is TRBJ2-1, the V gene TRBV30; 13 bases map to TRBD2. J lost 0 bases, V lost 2 bases, and 7 bases had no gene match. Germline V gives CDR1 GTSNPN, CDR2 SVGIG (reference sequence). The CDR3 covers 18 residues. CDR3 bases: TGTGCCTGGAGTCGGGGACTAGCGGGACTTTACTCCTACAATGAGCAGTTCTTC. This translates into CAWSRGLAGLYSYNEQFF.

The V gene is TRBV7-2, the J gene TRBJ1-5; no clear D. V shed 3 bases and J shed 3 bases, with 9 bases lying between them. Germline assignment: CDR1 SGHTA and CDR2 FQGNSA. The CDR3 runs 14 residues. CDR3 region: CASSFWQNNQPQHF. For the CDR3, the DNA is TGTGCCAGCAGCTTTTGGCAGAACAATCAGCCCCAGCATTTT.

The V gene is TRBV7-2, the J gene TRBJ2-2; 8 nucleotides line up with TRBD2. The trim removed 4 bases at V and 3 bases at J, leaving 7 bases unmatched. This CDR3 spans 16 amino acids. Germline assignment: CDR1 SGHTA and CDR2 FQGNSA. The DNA of the CDR3 is TGTGCCAGCAGCTCTATCGGACTAGCTGACACCGGGGAGCTGTTTTTT. Residues: CASSSIGLADTGELFF.

The rearrangement links TRBV27 to TRBJ2-1; TRBD2 matches 10 bases. The junction had 4 bases not matched to a gene; V was cut back by 8 bases and J by 3 bases. CDR3 length: 14 residues. CDR1 is MNHEY, CDR2 SMNVEV, per germline (reference sequence). CDR3 bases: TGTGCCAGCGGTAAGCGGGAGGGCTACAATGAGCAGTTCTTC. Its translation: CASGKREGYNEQFF.